This TCR beta chain derives from a study of OX40 agonist ivuxolimab in advanced cancers. Study-wide background: Participants averaged about 60 years of age (range about 23 to 79) and were about 85% male. Three patients got partial responses; one had hepatocellular carcinoma and two had cutaneous melanoma.

This clone was seen a handful of times. Here immunoSEQ multiplex PCR was the method, and the copy in TCRdb shows in-frame clones only, minus some. The data contain 9,800 or so clones, roughly 90% of them singletons. Germline lookup yields CDR1 MNHNS and CDR2 SASEGT. This CDR3 comprises 14 residues. V trimming: 7 bases; J trimming: 13 bases; junction bases outside the gene matches: 13. Researchers took blood at baseline, on cycle 4 day 1, and on cycle 7 day 1. The rearrangement uses TRBV6-1 and TRBJ1-6, with 7 bases aligning to TRBD1. This sequence originates from an adult with an advanced solid tumor such as melanoma, head and neck, liver or kidney cancer. The specimen was CD4+ or CD8+ T cells sorted from blood, collected in a trial of the OX40 agonist ivuxolimab. CDR3 in amino acids: CASTLEQGPYPLHF. The CDR3 region has the DNA TGTGCCAGCACCCTTGAACAGGGGCCCTATCCCCTCCACTTT.